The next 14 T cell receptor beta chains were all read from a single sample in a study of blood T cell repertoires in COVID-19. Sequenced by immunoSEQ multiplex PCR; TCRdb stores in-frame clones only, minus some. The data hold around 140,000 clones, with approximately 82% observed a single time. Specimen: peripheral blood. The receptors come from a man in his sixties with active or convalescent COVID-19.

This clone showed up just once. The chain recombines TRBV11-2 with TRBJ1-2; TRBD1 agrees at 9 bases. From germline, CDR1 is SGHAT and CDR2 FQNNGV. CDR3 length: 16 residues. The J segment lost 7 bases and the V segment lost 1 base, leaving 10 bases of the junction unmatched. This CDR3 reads CASSLASGTGFSGYTF. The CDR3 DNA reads TGTGCCAGCAGCTTAGCATCCGGGACAGGGTTCTCTGGCTACACCTTC.

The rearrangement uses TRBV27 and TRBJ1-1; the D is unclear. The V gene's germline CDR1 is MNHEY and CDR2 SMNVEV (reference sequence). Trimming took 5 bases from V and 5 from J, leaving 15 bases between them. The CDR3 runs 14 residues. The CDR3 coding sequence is TGTGCCAGCAGTCCCAGCGGTGGCGGAACTGAAGCTTTCTTT. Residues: CASSPSGGGTEAFF.

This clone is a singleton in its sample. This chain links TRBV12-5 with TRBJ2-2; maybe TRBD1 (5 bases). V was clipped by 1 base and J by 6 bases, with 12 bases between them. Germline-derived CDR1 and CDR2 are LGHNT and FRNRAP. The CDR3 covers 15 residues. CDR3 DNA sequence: TGTGCTAGTGGTTTGGCCCGAACAGGTCCCGGGGAGCTGTTTTTT. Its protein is CASGLARTGPGELFF.

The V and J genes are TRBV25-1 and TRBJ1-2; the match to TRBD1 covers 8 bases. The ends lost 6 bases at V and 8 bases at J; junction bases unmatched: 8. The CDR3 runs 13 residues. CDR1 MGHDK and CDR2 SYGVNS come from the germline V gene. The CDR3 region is CASRMTGVRGYTF. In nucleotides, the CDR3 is TGTGCCAGCAGAATGACAGGGGTACGCGGCTACACCTTC.

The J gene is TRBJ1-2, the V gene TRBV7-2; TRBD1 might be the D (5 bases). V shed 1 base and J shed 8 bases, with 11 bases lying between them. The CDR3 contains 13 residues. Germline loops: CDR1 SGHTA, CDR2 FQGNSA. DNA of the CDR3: TGTGCCAGCAGCTTAGGTGGGGGGACGGGCTACACCTTC. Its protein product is CASSLGGGTGYTF.

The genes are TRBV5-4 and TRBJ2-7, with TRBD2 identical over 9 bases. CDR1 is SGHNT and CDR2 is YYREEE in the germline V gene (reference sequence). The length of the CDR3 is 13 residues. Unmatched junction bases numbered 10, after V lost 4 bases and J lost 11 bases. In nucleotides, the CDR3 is TGTGCCAGCAGCCGTAGTAGCGGGGGACTGGAGTACTTC. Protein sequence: CASSRSSGGLEYF.

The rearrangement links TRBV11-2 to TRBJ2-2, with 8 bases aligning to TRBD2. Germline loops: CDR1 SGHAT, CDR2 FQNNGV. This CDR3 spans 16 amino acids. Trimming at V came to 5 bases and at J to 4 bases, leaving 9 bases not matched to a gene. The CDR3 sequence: CASSARGASFTGELFF. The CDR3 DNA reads TGTGCCAGCAGCGCGCGGGGGGCGTCTTTCACCGGGGAGCTGTTTTTT.

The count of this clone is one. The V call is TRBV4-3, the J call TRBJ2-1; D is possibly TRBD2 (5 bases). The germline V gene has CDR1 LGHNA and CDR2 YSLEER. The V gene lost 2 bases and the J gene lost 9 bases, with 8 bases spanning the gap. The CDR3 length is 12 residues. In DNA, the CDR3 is TGCGCCAGCAGCCAACTAGAGGGTGAGCAGTTCTTC. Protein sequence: CASSQLEGEQFF.

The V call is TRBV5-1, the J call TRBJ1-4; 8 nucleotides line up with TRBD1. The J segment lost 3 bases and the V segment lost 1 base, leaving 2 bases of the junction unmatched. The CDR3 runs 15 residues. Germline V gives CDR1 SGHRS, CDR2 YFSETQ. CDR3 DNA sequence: TGCGCCAGCAGCTTGCAGGGGGCGGCTAATGAAAAACTGTTTTTT. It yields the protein CASSLQGAANEKLFF.

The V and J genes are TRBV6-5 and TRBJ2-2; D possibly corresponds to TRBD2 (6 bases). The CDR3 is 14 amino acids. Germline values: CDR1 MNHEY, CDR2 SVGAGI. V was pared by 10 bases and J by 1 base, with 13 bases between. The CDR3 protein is CATVRGLNTGELFF. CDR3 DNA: TGTGCCACCGTGCGGGGCCTGAACACCGGGGAGCTGTTTTTT.

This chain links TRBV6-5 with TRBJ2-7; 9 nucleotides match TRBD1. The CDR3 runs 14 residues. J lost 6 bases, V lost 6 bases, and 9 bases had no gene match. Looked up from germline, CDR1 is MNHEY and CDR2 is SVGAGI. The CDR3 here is CASRKGDRASEQYF. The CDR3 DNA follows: TGTGCCAGCAGGAAGGGGGACAGGGCATCCGAGCAGTACTTC.

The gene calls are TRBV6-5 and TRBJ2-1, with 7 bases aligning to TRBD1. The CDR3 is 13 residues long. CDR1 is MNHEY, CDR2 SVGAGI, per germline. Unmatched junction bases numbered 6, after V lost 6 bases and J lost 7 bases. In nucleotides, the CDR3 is TGTGCCAGCAGGGGGACAGAAGTAAATGAGCAGTTCTTC. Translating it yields CASRGTEVNEQFF.

The CDR3 DNA sequence: TGTGCCAGCAGCGGAAGCGGGGGACCCTACAATGAGCAGTTCTTC. It translates to CASSGSGGPYNEQFF. V is TRBV9 and J is TRBJ2-1, with 8 bases that match TRBD2. This CDR3 contains 15 residues. Unmatched junction bases numbered 4, after V lost 3 bases and J lost 2 bases. The germline CDR1 and CDR2 sequences are SGDLS and YYNGEE.

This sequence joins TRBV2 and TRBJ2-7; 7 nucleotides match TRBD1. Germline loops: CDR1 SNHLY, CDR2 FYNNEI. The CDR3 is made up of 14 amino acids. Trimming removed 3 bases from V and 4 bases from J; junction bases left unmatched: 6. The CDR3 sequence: CASSEVGGGYEQYV. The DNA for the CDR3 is TGTGCCAGCAGTGAGGTAGGGGGCGGATACGAGCAGTACGTC.